This T cell receptor (beta chain) was profiled in a study of CD8+ T cells in alopecia areata (dated by TCRdb to the late 2010s). About the full investigation: High-throughput TCRbeta sequencing was used to examine T cell clonal expansion in alopecia areata in both the C3H/HeJ mouse model and human patients. TCRbeta CDR3 regions were amplified by immunoSEQ multiplex PCR with 35 Vbeta forward and 13 Jbeta reverse primers. RNA was extracted with the PAXgene miRNA kit for fixed scalp, the miRNeasy kit for PBMCs, and the RNeasy kit for mouse skin. On the human side, TCRbeta sequencing was run on scalp tissue and on sorted CD4+ and CD8+ peripheral blood T cells from healthy controls and from alopecia areata patients with either patchy or totalis/universalis disease. Clonality in the scalp was compared among normal scalp (n=4), patchy alopecia areata scalp (n=8), and alopecia totalis/universalis scalp (n=8).

About this clone: Its recognized antigen is unknown. The record has no base qualities; no much larger clone is one base away.

Study-wide findings and limitations: Unlike mouse skin, where gammadelta T cells dominate, normal human skin contains resident alphabeta T cells that get sequenced too, which complicates analysis of the scalp TCR repertoire. TCR sequences shared between patients were less clear than in mice, possibly partly because of HLA diversity in the patient population. Higher clonality and more expanded CD8+ clones were observed in lesional scalp than in normal scalp, particularly in alopecia totalis/universalis, a finding suggestive of antigenic drive.

PBMCs were isolated by density centrifugation and stained for CD3, CD4 and CD8, after which CD4+ and CD8+ T cells were sorted on a FACSAria. Scalp biopsies and blood samples were provided by unaffected controls. The method behind the library was the immunoSEQ multiplex PCR assay. To provide template for TCR sequencing, every sample had RNA extracted and reverse transcribed into cDNA. SuperScript III was used to make first-strand cDNA, primed with a 2:1 mix of oligo-dT and random hexamers. Amplification bias was assessed with a synthetic immune receptor repertoire, and residual bias was removed computationally. Per the authors' processing: After raw reads were preprocessed to remove errors, the CDR3 was defined following IMGT conventions as running from the conserved cysteine to phenylalanine. Clonality was computed as 1 minus the Shannon entropy, with the entropy normalized by log2 of the number of productive unique TCRs. Scalp TCRbeta sequences were cross-referenced with sorted blood CD4 and CD8 repertoires so that the CD4 or CD8 identity of scalp clones could be inferred. TCRdb's version of the immuneACCESS table is confined to in-frame rearrangements and falls short of the full clone set. An unresolved V gene accounts for under half of the shortfall where checked; the remainder is of unknown origin. V and J calls plus clone size are reproduced from that table; the DNA served to infer D and trimming. Within this sample are 98,000 or so clones, with 59% of them counted one time only. Of the sample, under 25% falls within the top ten clones.

Sequencing input: CD8+ T cells sorted from blood. The receptor was isolated from a human donor in good health.

Here is the DNA: TGTGCCAGCAGCAGGGGACTGGGGGGCTACAATGAGCAGTTCTTC. It codes for CASSRGLGGYNEQFF. The rearrangement combines TRBV13 with TRBJ2-1; the D region possibly corresponds to TRBD2 (6 bases align). CDR1 and CDR2, looked up from the germline V gene (reference sequence), are PRHDT and FYEKMQ. The CDR3 goes from the cysteine to the phenylalanine over 15 residues. Only CDR3 DNA is held: 45 bases, read in frame from base 1. Trimming takes 5 bases from V and 3 bases from J, and the germline ends sit 14 bases apart.